This record covers a single T cell receptor beta chain. Original data processing: Using reference gene primer amplification, nucleated cell counts were estimated. The method was immunoSEQ multiplex PCR; TCRdb's version includes in-frame clones alone and lacks a portion of them. V, J and clone size are taken as reported in that table, and D and trimming were inferred from the DNA itself. The data show roughly 180,000 clones, roughly three quarters seen once. This entry comes from a study of blood T cell repertoires in COVID-19. Study overall: COVID-19 samples collected from the United States, Italy and Spain covered acute and convalescent phases. From T cells, B-cell-depleted T cells, or PBMCs came the material, which was cDNA or gDNA.

From germline, CDR1 is LNHDA and CDR2 SQIVND (reference sequence). Trimming pared 8 bases from V and 1 base from J, leaving 12 bases between. CDR3 size: 14 residues. Material: peripheral blood. The chain uses TRBV19 and TRBJ2-1; a possible D gene is TRBD1 (6 bases). The receptor comes from a woman between 45 and 60 years old with active or convalescent COVID-19. CDR3 loop: CASVQGPSYNEQFF. The CDR3 region has the DNA TGTGCCAGTGTCCAGGGGCCATCCTACAATGAGCAGTTCTTC.